This is a list of T cell receptor beta chains from one sample in a study of beta chain features in type 1 diabetes. Clones were sequenced by immunoSEQ multiplex PCR, and TCRdb holds only the in-frame ones, with some missing. The sample includes about 640,000 clones, around 12% of them seen just once. Sequencing was done on a sample of naive CD4+ T cells from blood. The receptors shown here come from a man aged 25 to 40 with type 1 diabetes. The CDR3 runs from the conserved cysteine through the conserved F or W.

j_gene,v_gene,len,CDR3aa
TRBJ1-1,TRBV7-2,13,CASSPRQTTEAFF
TRBJ1-4,TRBV11-3,15,CASSSAGLDNEKLFF
TRBJ2-5,TRBV7-2,14,CASRETYAAETQYF
TRBJ1-5,TRBV4-3,13,CASSQDSDQPQHF
TRBJ2-7,TRBV18,15,CASSPPGRGPGEQYF
TRBJ2-5,TRBV6-5,13,CASSATGAETQYF
TRBJ2-1,TRBV5-1,14,CASSSSGGSSEQFF
TRBJ1-6,TRBV7-9,12,CASSLGLTPLHF
TRBJ2-3,TRBV4-1,14,CASSPGSSADTQYF
TRBJ2-7,TRBV18,15,CASSPGQGVSYEQYF
TRBJ2-5,TRBV10-3,14,CAISGHRTTATQYF
TRBJ1-2,TRBV18,15,CASSPNKFPMYGYTF
TRBJ1-2,TRBV9,13,CASSVAGGGGYTF
TRBJ1-1,TRBV9,17,CASSVDIGQGVNTEAFF
TRBJ1-4,TRBV4-3,15,CASSQDFVSNEKLFF
TRBJ1-2,TRBV14,18,CASSQSGPREGFRGGYTF
TRBJ1-2,TRBV9,13,CASSVVGGSGYTF
TRBJ1-4,TRBV7-6,14,CASSPGRRNEKLFF